Below are 17 T cell receptor beta chains sequenced from a single sample in a study of technical replicates of blood from a few donors. Clones were sequenced by immunoSEQ multiplex PCR, and TCRdb holds only the in-frame ones, with some missing. The sample shows just under 85,000 clones, around nine tenths of them seen only once. Input material: T cells isolated from PBMCs. The receptors here all came from a human donor in good health.

The chain employs TRBV10-3 and TRBJ2-3; 10 bases match TRBD1. This CDR3 spans 15 amino acids. CDR1 is ENHRY and CDR2 is SYGVKD in the germline V gene. Trimming cost V 7 bases and J 7 bases; bases outside gene matches: 11. The CDR3: CAITQDRGARYTQYF. CDR3 nucleotide sequence: TGTGCCATCACCCAGGACAGGGGGGCCCGGTATACGCAGTATTTT.

The chain links TRBV5-4 to TRBJ2-6; D possibly corresponds to TRBD2 (7 bases). The V end lost 0 bases, the J end lost 2 bases, and 12 bases lay between the germline ends. CDR3 length: 17 residues. Germline loops: CDR1 SGHNT, CDR2 YYREEE (reference sequence). CDR3 amino acids: CASSLAGGGPGANVLTF. The CDR3 DNA sequence: TGTGCCAGCAGCTTGGCCGGCGGGGGCCCTGGGGCCAACGTCCTGACTTTC.

The V and J genes are TRBV5-6 and TRBJ2-2; no clear D gene. Germline V gene lookup returns CDR1 SGHDT and CDR2 YYEEEE. CDR3 length: 17 residues. Trimming shortened V by 4 bases and J by 5 bases, and 21 bases separated the two germline ends. CDR3 sequence (DNA): TGTGCCAGCAGCCCCTTGGGTGCGTCGTCGAGGACCGGGGAGCTGTTTTTT. Amino acids: CASSPLGASSRTGELFF.

This chain uses TRBV7-9 with TRBJ1-4; 10 positions agree with TRBD1. J was trimmed by 3 bases and V by 2 bases; bases with no gene match: 9. Germline lookup yields CDR1 SEHNR and CDR2 FQNEAQ (reference sequence). The CDR3 runs 18 residues. CDR3 nucleotides: TGTGCCAGCAGCTTAACCCGGGACAGGGGAATTTCTAATGAAAAACTGTTTTTT. It specifies CASSLTRDRGISNEKLFF.

The chain has TRBV4-1 and TRBJ2-3, with TRBD2 matching 8 bases. Germline values: CDR1 MGHRA, CDR2 YSYEKL. The length of the CDR3 is 16 residues. V shed 4 bases, J shed 4 bases, and the junction held 10 bases outside the gene matches. The CDR3 region is CASSLAGWGRADTQYF. The CDR3 DNA sequence: TGCGCCAGCAGCCTAGCGGGATGGGGGAGGGCAGATACGCAGTATTTT.

The chain employs TRBV6-1 and TRBJ1-2, with D maybe TRBD1 (6 bases). This CDR3 spans 13 amino acids. V was shortened by 8 bases and J by 4 bases, with 14 bases between the two germline ends. CDR1 and CDR2 (germline): MNHNS, SASEGT. The CDR3 loop is CASAERTAYGYTF. The CDR3 coding sequence is TGTGCCAGCGCGGAAAGGACAGCCTATGGCTACACCTTC.

V gene TRBV5-4 combines with J gene TRBJ2-1; D gene unclear. This CDR3 is 12 amino acids long. Trimming pared 3 bases from V and 4 bases from J, leaving 5 bases between. Germline V lookup: CDR1 SGHNT, CDR2 YYREEE (reference sequence). This CDR3 reads CASSSPYNEQFF. For the CDR3, the DNA is TGTGCCAGCAGCTCCCCTTACAATGAGCAGTTCTTC.

The V and J genes are TRBV7-9 and TRBJ1-1, with 9 bases fitting TRBD1. This CDR3 spans 14 amino acids. CDR1 SEHNR and CDR2 FQNEAQ come from the germline V gene (reference sequence). With 4 bases clipped from V and 5 bases from J, the junction kept 5 bases outside the gene matches. The CDR3 spells CASSSTGGSTEAFF. In nucleotides, the CDR3 is TGTGCCAGCAGCTCCACAGGGGGCTCAACTGAAGCTTTCTTT.

This chain connects TRBV27 to TRBJ2-7, with TRBD2 matching over 8 bases. This CDR3 is 16 amino acids long. Germline trimming cut 7 bases from V and 6 bases from J; bases unmatched to any gene: 17. In germline, CDR1 is MNHEY, CDR2 SMNVEV (reference sequence). CDR3 protein: CASTPRAGGSIREQYF. CDR3 in DNA: TGTGCCAGCACCCCTCGGGCGGGAGGAAGTATCCGCGAGCAGTACTTC.

This chain joins TRBV7-9 and TRBJ2-7; possibly TRBD2 for D (6 bases). The V and J ends lost 1 base and 2 bases respectively, with 9 bases between them. Germline CDR1 and CDR2: SEHNR and FQNEAQ (reference sequence). This CDR3 has 14 residues. The CDR3 loop is CASSLEGTPYEQYF. As DNA, the CDR3 is TGTGCCAGCAGCTTAGAGGGGACTCCCTACGAGCAGTACTTC.

The chain carries TRBV20-1 and TRBJ2-5; possible D gene TRBD2, 8 bases. The V end lost 5 bases, the J end lost 10 bases, and 14 bases lay between the germline ends. The CDR3 loop spans 11 amino acids. Germline V gives CDR1 DFQATT, CDR2 SNEGSKA (reference sequence). The CDR3 loop reads CSAEGAGGQYF. CDR3 DNA: TGCAGTGCTGAGGGGGCGGGGGGCCAGTACTTC.

This chain connects TRBV9 to TRBJ2-3; 12 bases match TRBD1. This CDR3 comprises 17 residues. V was clipped by 0 bases and J by 2 bases; unmatched bases: 4. Per germline, CDR1 SGDLS and CDR2 YYNGEE. This CDR3 is CASSVGGTGGFTDTQYF. In nucleotides, the CDR3 is TGTGCCAGCAGCGTAGGAGGGACAGGGGGCTTCACAGATACGCAGTATTTT.

This rearrangement joins TRBV5-4 to TRBJ1-2; D is unclear. CDR1 is SGHNT and CDR2 is YYREEE in the germline V gene (reference sequence). V was pared by 9 bases and J by 5 bases, with 20 bases between. The CDR3 is made up of 14 amino acids. CDR3 residues: CATEVRGGGYGYTF. The CDR3 DNA reads TGTGCCACCGAAGTTCGGGGTGGTGGGTATGGCTACACCTTC.

The rearrangement links TRBV13 to TRBJ2-7; perhaps TRBD2 as D (7 bases). Germline lookup yields CDR1 PRHDT and CDR2 FYEKMQ (reference sequence). Trimming shortened V by 5 bases and J by 5 bases, and 13 bases separated the two germline ends. CDR3 size: 13 residues. The CDR3 DNA sequence: TGTGCCAGCAGCCCGGGGGGCGCCCACGAGCAGTACTTC. This translates into CASSPGGAHEQYF.

The chain employs TRBV13 and TRBJ2-7; the match to TRBD2 covers 9 bases. The CDR3 runs 16 residues. After removal of 2 bases from V and 5 bases from J, the junction contained 10 bases not matched to a gene. Germline-derived CDR1 and CDR2 are PRHDT and FYEKMQ (reference sequence). The CDR3 reads CASSLTSGFLRDEQYF. The CDR3 DNA is TGTGCCAGCAGCTTAACTAGCGGGTTCTTACGTGACGAGCAGTACTTC. The full variable domain, its missing parts supplied by reference TRBV13 and TRBJ2-7, is AAGVIQSPRHLIKEKRETATLKCYPIPRHDTVYWYQQGPGQDPQFLISFYEKMQSDKGSIPDRFSAQQFSDYHSELNMSSLELGDSALYFCASSLTSGFLRDEQYFGPGTRLTVT.

This chain uses TRBV28 with TRBJ2-3; TRBD1 matches 7 bases. This CDR3 region has 13 residues. V dropped 1 base and J dropped 5; count of bases not matched to a gene: 0. Looked up from germline, CDR1 is MDHEN and CDR2 is SYDVKM. CDR3 in amino acids: CASSLSGGDTQYF. Written as DNA, the CDR3 is TGTGCCAGCAGTTTATCAGGGGGAGATACGCAGTATTTT.

The chain links TRBV4-1 to TRBJ2-2; TRBD2 matches at 12 bases. Trimming cost V 3 bases and J 5 bases; bases outside gene matches: 7. Germline CDR1 is MGHRA and CDR2 is YSYEKL. The length of the CDR3 is 17 residues. CDR3: CASSHPSGRAGTGELFF. CDR3 nucleotide sequence: TGCGCCAGCAGCCACCCTAGCGGGAGGGCCGGGACCGGGGAGCTGTTTTTT.